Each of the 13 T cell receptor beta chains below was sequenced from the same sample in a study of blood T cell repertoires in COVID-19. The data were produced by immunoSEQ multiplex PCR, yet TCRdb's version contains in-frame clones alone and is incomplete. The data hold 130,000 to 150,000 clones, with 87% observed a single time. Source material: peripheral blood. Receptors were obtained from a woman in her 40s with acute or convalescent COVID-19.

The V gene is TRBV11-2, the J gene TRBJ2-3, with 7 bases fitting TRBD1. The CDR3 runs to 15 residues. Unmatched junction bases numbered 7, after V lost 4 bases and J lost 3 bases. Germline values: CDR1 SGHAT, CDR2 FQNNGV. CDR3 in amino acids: CASSSVGRGTDTQYF. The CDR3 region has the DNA TGTGCCAGCAGCTCAGTGGGCAGGGGGACAGATACGCAGTATTTT.

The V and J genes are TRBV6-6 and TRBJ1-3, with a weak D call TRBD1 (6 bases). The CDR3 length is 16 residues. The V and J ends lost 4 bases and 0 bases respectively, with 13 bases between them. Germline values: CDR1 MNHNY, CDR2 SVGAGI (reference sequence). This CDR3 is CASSWGQGNSGNTIYF. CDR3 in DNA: TGTGCCAGCAGTTGGGGCCAGGGGAACTCTGGAAACACCATATATTTT.

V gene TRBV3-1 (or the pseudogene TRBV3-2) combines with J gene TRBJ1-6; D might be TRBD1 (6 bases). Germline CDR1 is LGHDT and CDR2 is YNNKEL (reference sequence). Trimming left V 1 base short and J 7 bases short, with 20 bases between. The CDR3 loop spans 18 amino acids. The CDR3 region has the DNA TGTGCCAGCAGCCAAGGCTCACAGGGACCTTCTGACAATTCACCCCTCCACTTT. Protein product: CASSQGSQGPSDNSPLHF.

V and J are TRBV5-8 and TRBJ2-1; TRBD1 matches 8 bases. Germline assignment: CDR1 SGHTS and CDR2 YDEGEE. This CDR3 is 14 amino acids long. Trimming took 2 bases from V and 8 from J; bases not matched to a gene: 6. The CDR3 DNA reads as TGTGCCAGCAGCTTACGGACAGGGCGGGATGAGCAGTTCTTC. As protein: CASSLRTGRDEQFF.

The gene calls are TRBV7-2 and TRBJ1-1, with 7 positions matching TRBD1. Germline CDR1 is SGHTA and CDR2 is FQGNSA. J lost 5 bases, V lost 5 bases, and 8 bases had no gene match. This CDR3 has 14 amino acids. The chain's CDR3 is CASSPDPRGTEAFF. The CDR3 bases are TGTGCCAGCAGCCCCGACCCCAGGGGGACTGAAGCTTTCTTT.

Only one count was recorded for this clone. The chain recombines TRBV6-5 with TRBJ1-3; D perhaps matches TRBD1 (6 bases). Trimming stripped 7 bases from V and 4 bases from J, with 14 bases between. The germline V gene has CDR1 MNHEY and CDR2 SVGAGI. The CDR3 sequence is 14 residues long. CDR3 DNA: TGTGCCAGCATCGCATCAGGGGCCGGAAACACCATATATTTT. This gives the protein CASIASGAGNTIYF.

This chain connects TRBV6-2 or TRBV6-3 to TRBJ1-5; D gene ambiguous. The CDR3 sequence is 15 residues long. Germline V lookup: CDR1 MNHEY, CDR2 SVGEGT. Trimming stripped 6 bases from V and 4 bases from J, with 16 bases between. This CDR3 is CASSNTAAGNQPQHF. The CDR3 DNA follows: TGTGCCAGCAGCAACACCGCGGCGGGGAATCAGCCCCAGCATTTT.

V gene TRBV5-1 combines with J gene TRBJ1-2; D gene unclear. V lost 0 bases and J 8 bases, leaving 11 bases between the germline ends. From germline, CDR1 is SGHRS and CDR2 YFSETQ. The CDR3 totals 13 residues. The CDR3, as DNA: TGCGCCAGCAGCTTGGCGGGTCGGGGAGGCTACACCTTC. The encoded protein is CASSLAGRGGYTF. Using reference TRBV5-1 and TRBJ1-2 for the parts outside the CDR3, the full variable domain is KAGVTQTPRYLIKTRGQQVTLSCSPISGHRSVSWYQQTPGQGLQFLFEYFSETQRNKGNFPGRFSGRQFSNSRSEMNVSTLELGDSALYLCASSLAGRGGYTFGSGTRLTVV.

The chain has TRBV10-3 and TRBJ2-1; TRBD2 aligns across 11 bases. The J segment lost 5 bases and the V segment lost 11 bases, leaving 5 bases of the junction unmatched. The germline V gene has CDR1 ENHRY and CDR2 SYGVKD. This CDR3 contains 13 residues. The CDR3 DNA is TGTGCCTCGGGACTAGCGGTTAACAATGAGCAGTTCTTC. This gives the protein CASGLAVNNEQFF.

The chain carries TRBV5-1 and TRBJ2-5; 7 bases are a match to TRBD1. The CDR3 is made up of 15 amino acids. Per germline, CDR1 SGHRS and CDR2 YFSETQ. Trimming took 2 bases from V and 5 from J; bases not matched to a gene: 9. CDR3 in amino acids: CASSLTGQPGETQYF. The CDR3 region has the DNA TGCGCCAGCAGCTTAACGGGACAGCCTGGGGAGACCCAGTACTTC.

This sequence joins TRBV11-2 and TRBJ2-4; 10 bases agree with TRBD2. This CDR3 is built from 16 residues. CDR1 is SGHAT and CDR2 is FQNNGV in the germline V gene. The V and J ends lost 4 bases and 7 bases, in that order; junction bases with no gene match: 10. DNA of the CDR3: TGTGCCAGCAGCTCGACTAGCGGGCAAGGGACGAACATTCAGTACTTC. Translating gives CASSSTSGQGTNIQYF.

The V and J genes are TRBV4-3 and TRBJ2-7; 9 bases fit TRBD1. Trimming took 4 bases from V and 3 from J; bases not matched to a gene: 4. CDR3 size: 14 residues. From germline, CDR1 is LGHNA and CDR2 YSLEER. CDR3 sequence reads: CASSPGQGYYEQYF. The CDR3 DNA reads TGCGCCAGCAGCCCAGGACAGGGGTACTACGAGCAGTACTTC.

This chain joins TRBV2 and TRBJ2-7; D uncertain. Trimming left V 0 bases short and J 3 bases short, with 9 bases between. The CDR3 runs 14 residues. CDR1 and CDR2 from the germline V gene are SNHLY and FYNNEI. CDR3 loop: CASSEAGDYYEQYF. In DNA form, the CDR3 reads TGTGCCAGCAGTGAAGCGGGCGATTACTACGAGCAGTACTTC.